The clone carrying this T cell receptor (beta chain) was counted a few times. The CDR3 length is 12 residues. Germline V gives CDR1 SQVTM, CDR2 ANQGSEA. Trimming shortened V by 6 bases and J by 2 bases, and 11 bases separated the two germline ends. The source of the sample is a study of blood T cell repertoires in COVID-19. The table came from immunoSEQ multiplex PCR; TCRdb's copy has only in-frame clones and leaves some out. The sample carries a few hundred thousand clones, 85% to 90% recorded once. Input material: peripheral blood. This receptor was taken from a woman aged 25 to 45 with COVID-19, enrolled during active disease. This chain connects TRBV29-1 to TRBJ2-7, with a weak D call TRBD2 (5 bases). CDR3 sequence: CSVRVTAYEQYF. DNA of the CDR3: TGCAGCGTGCGGGTCACGGCCTACGAGCAGTACTTC.